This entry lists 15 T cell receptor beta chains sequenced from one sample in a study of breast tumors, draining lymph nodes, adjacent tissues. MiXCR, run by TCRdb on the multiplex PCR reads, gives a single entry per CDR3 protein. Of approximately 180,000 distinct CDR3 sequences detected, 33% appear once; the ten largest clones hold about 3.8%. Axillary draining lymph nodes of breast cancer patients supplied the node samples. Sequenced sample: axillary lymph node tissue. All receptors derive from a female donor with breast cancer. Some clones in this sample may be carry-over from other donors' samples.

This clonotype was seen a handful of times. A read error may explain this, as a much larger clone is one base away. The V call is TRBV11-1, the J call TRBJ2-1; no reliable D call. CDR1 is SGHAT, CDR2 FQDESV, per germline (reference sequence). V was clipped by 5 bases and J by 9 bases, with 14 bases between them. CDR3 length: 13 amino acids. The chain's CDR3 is CASSHPLRTEQFF. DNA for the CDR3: TGTGCCAGCAGCCACCCCCTTAGGACTGAGCAGTTCTTC.

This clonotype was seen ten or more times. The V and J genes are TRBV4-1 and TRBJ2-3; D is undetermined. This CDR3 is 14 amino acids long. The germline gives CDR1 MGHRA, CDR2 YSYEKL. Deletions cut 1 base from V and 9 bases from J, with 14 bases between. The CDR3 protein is CASSQGTETTTQYF. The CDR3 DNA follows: TGCGCCAGCAGCCAAGGGACGGAGACCACCACGCAGTATTTT.

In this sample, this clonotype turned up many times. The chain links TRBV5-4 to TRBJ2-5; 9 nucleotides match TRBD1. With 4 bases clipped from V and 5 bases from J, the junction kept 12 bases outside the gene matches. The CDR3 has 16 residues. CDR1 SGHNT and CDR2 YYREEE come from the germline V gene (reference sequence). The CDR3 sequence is CASSRGGQGGLETQYF. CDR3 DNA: TGTGCCAGCAGCCGAGGGGGACAGGGTGGGTTGGAGACCCAGTACTTC.

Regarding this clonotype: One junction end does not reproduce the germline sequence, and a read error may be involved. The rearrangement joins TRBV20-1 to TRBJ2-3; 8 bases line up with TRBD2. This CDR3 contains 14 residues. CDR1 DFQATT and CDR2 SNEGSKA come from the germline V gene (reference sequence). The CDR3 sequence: CSVRVGGVPDTQYF. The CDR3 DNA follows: TGCAGTGTTCGTGTCGGGGGGGTACCAGACACGCAGTATTTT.

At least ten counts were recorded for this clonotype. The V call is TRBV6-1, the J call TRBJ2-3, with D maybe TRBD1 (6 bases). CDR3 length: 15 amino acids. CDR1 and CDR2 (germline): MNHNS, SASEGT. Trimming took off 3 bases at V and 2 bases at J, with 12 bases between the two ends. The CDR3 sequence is CASSEVDRFTDTQYF. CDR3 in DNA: TGTGCCAGCAGTGAGGTCGACAGGTTCACAGATACGCAGTATTTT.

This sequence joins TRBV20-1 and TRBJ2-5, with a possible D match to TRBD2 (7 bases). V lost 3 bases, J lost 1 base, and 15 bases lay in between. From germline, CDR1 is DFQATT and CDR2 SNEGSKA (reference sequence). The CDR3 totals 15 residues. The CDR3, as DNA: TGCAGTGCTAGTCATATTGCGGGGGCCCAAGAGACCCAGTACTTC. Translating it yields CSASHIAGAQETQYF.

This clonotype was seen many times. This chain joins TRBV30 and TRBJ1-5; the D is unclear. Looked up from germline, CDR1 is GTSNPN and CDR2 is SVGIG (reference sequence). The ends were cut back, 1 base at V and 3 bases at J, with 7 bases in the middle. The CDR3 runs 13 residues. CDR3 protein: CAWSDGNNQPQHF. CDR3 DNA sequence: TGTGCCTGGAGTGACGGGAACAATCAGCCCCAGCATTTT.

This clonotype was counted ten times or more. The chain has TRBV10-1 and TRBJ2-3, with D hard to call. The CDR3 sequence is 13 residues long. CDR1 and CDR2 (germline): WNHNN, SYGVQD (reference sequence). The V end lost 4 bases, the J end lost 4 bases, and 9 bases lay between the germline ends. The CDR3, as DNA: TGCGCCAGCAGTGCGCTTCAGGCAGATACGCAGTATTTT. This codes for CASSALQADTQYF.

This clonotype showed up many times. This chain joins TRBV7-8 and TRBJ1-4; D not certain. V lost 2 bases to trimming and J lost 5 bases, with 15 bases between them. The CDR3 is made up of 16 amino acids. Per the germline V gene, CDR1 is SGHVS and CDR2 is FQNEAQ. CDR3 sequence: CASSLRAGRTNEKLFF. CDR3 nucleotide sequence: TGTGCCAGCAGCTTAAGGGCGGGCAGAACAAATGAAAAACTGTTTTTT.

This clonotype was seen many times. The CDR3 coding sequence is TGCGCCAGCCGATGCTACGAGCAGTACTTC. This codes for CASRCYEQYF. V and J are TRBV5-1 and TRBJ2-7; no firm D call. Germline-derived CDR1 and CDR2 are SGHRS and YFSETQ. The CDR3 contains 10 residues. Trimming removed 7 bases from V and 3 bases from J, with 5 bases in between.

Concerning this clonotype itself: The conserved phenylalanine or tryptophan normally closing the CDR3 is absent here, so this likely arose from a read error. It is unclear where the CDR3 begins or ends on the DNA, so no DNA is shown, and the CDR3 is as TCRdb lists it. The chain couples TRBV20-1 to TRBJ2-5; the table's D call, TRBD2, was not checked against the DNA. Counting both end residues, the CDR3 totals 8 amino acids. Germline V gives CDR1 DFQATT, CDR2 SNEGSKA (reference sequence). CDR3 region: CSAPSRTS.

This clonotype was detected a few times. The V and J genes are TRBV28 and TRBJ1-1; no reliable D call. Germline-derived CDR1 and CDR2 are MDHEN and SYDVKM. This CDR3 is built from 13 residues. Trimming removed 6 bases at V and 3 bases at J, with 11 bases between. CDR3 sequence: CASSRVGYTEAFF. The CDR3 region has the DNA TGTGCCAGCAGCCGAGTGGGGTACACTGAAGCTTTCTTT.

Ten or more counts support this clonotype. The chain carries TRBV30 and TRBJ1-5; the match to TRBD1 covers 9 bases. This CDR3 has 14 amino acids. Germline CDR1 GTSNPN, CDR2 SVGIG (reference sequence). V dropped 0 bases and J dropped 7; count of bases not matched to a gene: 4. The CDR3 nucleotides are TGTGCCTGGAGTGTAGGACAGGGGATGCAGCCCCAGCATTTT. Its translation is CAWSVGQGMQPQHF.

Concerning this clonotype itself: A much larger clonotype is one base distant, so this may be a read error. The CDR3 is CASSWDATNEKLVF. CDR3 nucleotide sequence: TGTGCCAGCAGTTGGGATGCAACTAATGAAAAACTGGTTTTT. This rearrangement joins TRBV28 to TRBJ1-4; D unclear. The CDR3 length is 14 residues. The germline V gene encodes CDR1 MDHEN and CDR2 SYDVKM.

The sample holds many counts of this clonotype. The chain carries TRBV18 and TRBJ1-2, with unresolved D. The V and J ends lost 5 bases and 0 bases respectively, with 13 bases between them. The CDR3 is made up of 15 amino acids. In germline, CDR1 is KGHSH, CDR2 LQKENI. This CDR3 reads CASSLAGDTNYGYTF. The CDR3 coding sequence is TGTGCCAGCTCATTGGCGGGTGATACTAACTATGGCTACACCTTC. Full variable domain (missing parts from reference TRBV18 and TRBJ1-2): NAGVMQNPRHLVRRRGQEARLRCSPMKGHSHVYWYRQLPEEGLKFMVYLQKENIIDESGMPKERFSAEFPKEGPSILRIQQVVRGDSAAYFCASSLAGDTNYGYTFGSGTRLTVV.